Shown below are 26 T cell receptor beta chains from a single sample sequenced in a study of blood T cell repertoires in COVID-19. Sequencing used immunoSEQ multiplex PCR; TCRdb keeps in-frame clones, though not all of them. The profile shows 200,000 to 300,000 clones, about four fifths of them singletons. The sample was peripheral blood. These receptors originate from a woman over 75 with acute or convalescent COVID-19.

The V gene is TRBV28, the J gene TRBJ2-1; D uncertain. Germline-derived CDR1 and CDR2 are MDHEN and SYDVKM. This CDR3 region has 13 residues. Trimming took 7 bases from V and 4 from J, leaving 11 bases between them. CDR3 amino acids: CASKEPPYNEQFF. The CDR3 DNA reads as TGTGCCAGCAAGGAGCCACCGTACAATGAGCAGTTCTTC.

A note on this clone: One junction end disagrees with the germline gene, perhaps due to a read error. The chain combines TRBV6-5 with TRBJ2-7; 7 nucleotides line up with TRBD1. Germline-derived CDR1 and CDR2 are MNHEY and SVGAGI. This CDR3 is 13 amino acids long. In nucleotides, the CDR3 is TGTGCCAGCAGTTACGGACAGGCCTACGAGCAGTGCTTC. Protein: CASSYGQAYEQCF.

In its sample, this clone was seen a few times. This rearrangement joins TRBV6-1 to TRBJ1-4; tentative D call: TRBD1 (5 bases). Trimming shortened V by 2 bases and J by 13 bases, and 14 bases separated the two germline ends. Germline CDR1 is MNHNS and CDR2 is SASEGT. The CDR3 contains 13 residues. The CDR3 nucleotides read TGTGCCAGCAGTGAAATTGGGGCCGGGGGACTGTTTTTT. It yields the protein CASSEIGAGGLFF.

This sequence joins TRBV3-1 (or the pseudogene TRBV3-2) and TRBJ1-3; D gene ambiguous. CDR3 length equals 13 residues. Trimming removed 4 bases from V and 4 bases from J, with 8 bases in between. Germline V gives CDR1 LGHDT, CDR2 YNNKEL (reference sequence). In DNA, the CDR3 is TGTGCCAGCAGCCTAAGGGAGGGAAACACCATATATTTT. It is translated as CASSLREGNTIYF.

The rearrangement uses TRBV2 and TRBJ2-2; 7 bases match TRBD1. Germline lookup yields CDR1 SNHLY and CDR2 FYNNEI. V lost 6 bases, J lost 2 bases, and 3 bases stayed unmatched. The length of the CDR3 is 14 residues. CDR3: CASRRDRNTGELFF. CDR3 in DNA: TGTGCCAGCAGACGGGACAGAAACACCGGGGAGCTGTTTTTT.

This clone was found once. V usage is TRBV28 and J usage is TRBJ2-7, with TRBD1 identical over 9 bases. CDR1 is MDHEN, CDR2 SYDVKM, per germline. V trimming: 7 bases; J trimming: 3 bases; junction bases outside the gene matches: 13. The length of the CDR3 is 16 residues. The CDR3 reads CASTTPDRGGRYEQYF. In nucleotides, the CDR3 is TGTGCCAGCACGACCCCGGACAGGGGAGGCCGCTACGAGCAGTACTTC.

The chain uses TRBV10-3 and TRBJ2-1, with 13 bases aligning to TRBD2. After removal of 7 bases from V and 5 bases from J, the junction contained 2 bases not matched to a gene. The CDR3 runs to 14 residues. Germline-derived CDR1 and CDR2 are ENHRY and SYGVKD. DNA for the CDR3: TGTGCCATCACCGGACTAGCGGGGGACAATGAGCAGTTCTTC. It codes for CAITGLAGDNEQFF.

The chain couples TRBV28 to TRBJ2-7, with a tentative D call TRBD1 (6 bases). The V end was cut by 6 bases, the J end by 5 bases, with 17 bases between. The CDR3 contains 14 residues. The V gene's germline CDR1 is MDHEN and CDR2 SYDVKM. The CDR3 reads CASSLPGQRHEQYF. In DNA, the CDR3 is TGTGCCAGCAGCTTGCCTGGACAGCGCCACGAGCAGTACTTC.

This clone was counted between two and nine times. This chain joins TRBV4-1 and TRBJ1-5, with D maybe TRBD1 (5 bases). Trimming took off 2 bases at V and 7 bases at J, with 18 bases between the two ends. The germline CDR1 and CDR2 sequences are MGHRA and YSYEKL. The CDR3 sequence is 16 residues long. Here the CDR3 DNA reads TGCGCCAGCAGCCAACTACCGGGGGGATGGGGCCAGCCCCAGCATTTT. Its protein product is CASSQLPGGWGQPQHF.

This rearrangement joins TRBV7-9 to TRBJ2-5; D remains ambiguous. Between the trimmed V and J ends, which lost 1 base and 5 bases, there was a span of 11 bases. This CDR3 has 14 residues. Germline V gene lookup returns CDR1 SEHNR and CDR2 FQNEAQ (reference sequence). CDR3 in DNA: TGTGCCAGCAGCTTAGGCGGCTACTCCGAGACCCAGTACTTC. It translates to CASSLGGYSETQYF.

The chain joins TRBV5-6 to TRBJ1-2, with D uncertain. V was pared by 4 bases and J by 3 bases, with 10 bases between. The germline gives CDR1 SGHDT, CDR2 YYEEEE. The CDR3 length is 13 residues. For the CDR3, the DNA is TGTGCCAGCAGCGTATCCCCCGACTATGGCTACACCTTC. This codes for CASSVSPDYGYTF.

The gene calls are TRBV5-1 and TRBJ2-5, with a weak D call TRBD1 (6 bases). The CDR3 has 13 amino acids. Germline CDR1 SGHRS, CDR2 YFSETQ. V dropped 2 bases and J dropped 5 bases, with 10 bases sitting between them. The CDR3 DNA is TGCGCCAGCAGCTTCACAGGGCTCGAGACCCAGTACTTC. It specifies CASSFTGLETQYF. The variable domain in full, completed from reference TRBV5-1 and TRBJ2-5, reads KAGVTQTPRYLIKTRGQQVTLSCSPISGHRSVSWYQQTPGQGLQFLFEYFSETQRNKGNFPGRFSGRQFSNSRSEMNVSTLELGDSALYLCASSFTGLETQYFGPGTRLLVL.

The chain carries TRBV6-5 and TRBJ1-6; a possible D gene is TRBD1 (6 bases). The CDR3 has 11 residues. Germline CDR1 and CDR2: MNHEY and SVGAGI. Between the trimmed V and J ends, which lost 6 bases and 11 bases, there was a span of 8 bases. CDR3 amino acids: CASRGTPPLHF. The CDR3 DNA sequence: TGTGCCAGCAGGGGGACACCACCCCTCCACTTT.

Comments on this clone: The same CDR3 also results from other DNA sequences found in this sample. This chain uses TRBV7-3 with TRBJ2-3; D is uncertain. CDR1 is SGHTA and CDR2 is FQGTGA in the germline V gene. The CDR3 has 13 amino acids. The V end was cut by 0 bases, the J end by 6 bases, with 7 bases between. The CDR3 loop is CASSLTGPDTQYF. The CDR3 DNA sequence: TGTGCCAGCAGCTTAACTGGCCCGGATACGCAGTATTTT.

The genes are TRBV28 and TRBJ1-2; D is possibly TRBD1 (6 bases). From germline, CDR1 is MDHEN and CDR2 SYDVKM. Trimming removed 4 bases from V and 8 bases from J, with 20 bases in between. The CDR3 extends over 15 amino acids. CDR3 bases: TGTGCCAGCAGTTCCGGGGACAAGGTGATGAGGGGCTACACCTTC. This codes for CASSSGDKVMRGYTF.

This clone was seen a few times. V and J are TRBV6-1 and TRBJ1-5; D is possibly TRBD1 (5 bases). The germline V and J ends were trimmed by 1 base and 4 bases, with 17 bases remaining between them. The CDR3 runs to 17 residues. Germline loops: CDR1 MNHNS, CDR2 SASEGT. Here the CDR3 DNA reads TGTGCCAGCAGTGAAGGGGAGGGAAGGGGCATGAATCAGCCCCAGCATTTT. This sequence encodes CASSEGEGRGMNQPQHF.

The CDR3 DNA reads TGTGCCAGCAGTTCCCCGGGAAACACAGATACGCAGTATTTT. Encoded protein: CASSSPGNTDTQYF. This chain uses TRBV6-5 with TRBJ2-3; possibly TRBD2 for D (5 bases). Germline values: CDR1 MNHEY, CDR2 SVGAGI. The CDR3 contains 14 residues. Deletions cut 4 bases from V and 2 bases from J, with 10 bases between.

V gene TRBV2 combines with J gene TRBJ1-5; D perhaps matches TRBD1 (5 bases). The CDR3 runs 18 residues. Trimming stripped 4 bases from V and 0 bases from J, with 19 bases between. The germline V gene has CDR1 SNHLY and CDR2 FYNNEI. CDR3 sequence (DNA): TGTGCCAGCAGTGGGGGAGGATCAGGGAAATATAGCAATCAGCCCCAGCATTTT. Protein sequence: CASSGGGSGKYSNQPQHF.

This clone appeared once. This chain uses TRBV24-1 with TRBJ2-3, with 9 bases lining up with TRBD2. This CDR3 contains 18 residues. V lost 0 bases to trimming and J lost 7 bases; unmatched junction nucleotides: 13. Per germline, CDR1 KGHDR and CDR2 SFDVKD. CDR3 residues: CATSDLANVAGAPYTQYF. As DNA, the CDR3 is TGTGCCACCAGTGATTTGGCCAACGTAGCGGGGGCGCCTTATACGCAGTATTTT.

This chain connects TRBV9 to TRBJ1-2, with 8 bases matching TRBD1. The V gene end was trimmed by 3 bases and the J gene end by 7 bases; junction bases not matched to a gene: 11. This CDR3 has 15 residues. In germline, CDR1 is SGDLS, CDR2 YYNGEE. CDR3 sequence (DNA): TGTGCCAGCAGCGCCCGGGGACAGGAAACCCTTGGCTACACCTTC. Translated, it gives CASSARGQETLGYTF.

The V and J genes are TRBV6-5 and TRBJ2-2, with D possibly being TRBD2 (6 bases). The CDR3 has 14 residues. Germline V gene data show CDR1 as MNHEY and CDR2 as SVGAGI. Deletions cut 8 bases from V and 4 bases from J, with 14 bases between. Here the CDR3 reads CASGMRGITGELFF. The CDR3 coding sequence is TGTGCCAGCGGCATGCGGGGAATCACCGGGGAGCTGTTTTTT.

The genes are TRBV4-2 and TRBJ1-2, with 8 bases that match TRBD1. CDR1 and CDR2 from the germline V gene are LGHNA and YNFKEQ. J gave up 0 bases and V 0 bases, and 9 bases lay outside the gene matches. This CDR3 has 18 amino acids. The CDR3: CASSQDLGRGLTNYGYTF. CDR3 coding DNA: TGTGCCAGCAGCCAAGATCTGGGCAGGGGGCTGACTAACTATGGCTACACCTTC.

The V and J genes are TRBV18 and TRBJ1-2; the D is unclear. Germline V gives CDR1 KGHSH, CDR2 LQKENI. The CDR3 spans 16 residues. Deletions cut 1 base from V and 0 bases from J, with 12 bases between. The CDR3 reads CASSPLLGPANYGYTF. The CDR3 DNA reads TGTGCCAGCTCACCACTTCTGGGCCCAGCTAACTATGGCTACACCTTC.

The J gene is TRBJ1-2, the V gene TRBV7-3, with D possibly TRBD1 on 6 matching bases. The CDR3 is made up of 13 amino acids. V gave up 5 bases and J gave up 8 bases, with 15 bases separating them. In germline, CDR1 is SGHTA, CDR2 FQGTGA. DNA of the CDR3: TGTGCCAGCAGCCTCTATGGGGGGGCGGGCTACACCTTC. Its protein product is CASSLYGGAGYTF.

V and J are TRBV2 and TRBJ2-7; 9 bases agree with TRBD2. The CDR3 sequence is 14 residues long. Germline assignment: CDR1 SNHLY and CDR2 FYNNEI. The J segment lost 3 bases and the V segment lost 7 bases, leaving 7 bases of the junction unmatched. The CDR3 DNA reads TGTGCCAGCAACTTAGCGGGGGCCAACTACGAGCAGTACTTC. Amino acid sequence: CASNLAGANYEQYF. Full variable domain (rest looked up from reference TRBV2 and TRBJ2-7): EPEVTQTPSHQVTQMGQEVILRCVPISNHLYFYWYRQILGQKVEFLVSFYNNEISEKSEIFDDQFSVERPDGSNFTLKIRSTKLEDSAMYFCASNLAGANYEQYFGPGTRLTVT.

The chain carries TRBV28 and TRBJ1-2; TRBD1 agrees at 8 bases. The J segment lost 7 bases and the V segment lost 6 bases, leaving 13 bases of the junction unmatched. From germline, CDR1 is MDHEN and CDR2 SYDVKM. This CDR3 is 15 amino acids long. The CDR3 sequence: CASRTQGAFFSGYTF. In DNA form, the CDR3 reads TGTGCCAGCAGGACTCAGGGGGCATTCTTCTCTGGCTACACCTTC.